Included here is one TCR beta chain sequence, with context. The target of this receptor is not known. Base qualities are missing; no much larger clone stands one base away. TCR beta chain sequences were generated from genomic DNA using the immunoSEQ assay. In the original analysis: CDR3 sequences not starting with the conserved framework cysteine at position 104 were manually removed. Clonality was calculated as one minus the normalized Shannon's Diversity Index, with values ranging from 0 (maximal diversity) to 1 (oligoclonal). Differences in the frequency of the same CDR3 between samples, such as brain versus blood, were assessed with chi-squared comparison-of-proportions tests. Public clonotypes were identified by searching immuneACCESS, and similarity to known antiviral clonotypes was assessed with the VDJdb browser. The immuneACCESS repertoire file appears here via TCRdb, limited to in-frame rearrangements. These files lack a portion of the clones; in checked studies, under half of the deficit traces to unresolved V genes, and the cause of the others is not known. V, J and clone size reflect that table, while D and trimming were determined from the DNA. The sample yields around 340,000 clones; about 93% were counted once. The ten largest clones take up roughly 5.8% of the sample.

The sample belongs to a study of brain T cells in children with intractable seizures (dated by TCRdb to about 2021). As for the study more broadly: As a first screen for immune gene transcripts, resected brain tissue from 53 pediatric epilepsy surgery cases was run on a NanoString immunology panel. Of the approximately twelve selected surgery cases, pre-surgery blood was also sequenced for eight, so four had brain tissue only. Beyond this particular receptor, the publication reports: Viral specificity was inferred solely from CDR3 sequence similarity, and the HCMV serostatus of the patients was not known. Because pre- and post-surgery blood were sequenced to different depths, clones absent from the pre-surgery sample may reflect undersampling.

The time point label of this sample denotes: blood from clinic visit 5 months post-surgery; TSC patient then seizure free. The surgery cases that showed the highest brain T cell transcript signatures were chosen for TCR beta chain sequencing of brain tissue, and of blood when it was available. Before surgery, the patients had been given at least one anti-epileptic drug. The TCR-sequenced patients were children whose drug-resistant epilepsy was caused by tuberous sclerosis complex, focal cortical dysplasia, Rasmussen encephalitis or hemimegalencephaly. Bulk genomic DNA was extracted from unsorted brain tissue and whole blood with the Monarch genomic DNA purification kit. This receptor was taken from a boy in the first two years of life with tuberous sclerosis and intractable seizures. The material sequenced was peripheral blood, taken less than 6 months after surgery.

The nucleotide sequence is TGTGCCACCAGTGGGTGGGCGGGAGGAGTCAATGAGCAGTTCTTC. Its product reads: CATSGWAGGVNEQFF. The V and J segments used are TRBV24-1 and TRBJ2-1; 8 middle bases align to TRBD2. The germline V gene specifies KGHDR as CDR1 and SFDVKD as CDR2. Measured from the cysteine to the phenylalanine, the CDR3 is 15 residues long. Of all the DNA, just the CDR3 is kept, 45 bases in frame from base 1. Germline trimming amounts to 5 bases on V and 6 bases on J, with 8 as the count of junction bases outside the gene matches.